Listed below are T cell receptor beta chains from one sample, sequenced in a study of T cell responses to AZD1222 COVID-19 vaccine. Profiling relied on immunoSEQ multiplex PCR, and the TCRdb table lists in-frame clones only, not all of them. The repertoire includes about 150,000 clones, less than 90% of them detected once, and about 5% sits in the top ten. This specimen was peripheral blood, taken on day 0 of MenACWY control vaccination. These receptor sequences come from an adult in good health. The CDR3 runs from the conserved cysteine through the conserved F or W.

j_gene: TRBJ2-3
v_gene: TRBV19
CDR3aa: CASSDDRASTDTQYF

j_gene: TRBJ2-1
v_gene: TRBV19
CDR3aa: CASSIGSSYNEQFF

j_gene: TRBJ2-5
v_gene: TRBV18
CDR3aa: CASSPMGVWRQETQYF

j_gene: TRBJ1-3
v_gene: TRBV15
CDR3aa: CATSRDEVSGNTIYF

j_gene: TRBJ1-4
v_gene: TRBV27
CDR3aa: CASSHRQTNEKLFF

j_gene: TRBJ1-1
v_gene: TRBV12-3/TRBV12-4
CDR3aa: CASSLGGHTEAFF

j_gene: TRBJ1-1
v_gene: TRBV6-4
CDR3aa: CASSDGAGAVTEAFF

j_gene: TRBJ1-1
v_gene: TRBV5-1
CDR3aa: CASSLGGPVSEAFF

j_gene: TRBJ1-1
v_gene: TRBV19
CDR3aa: CASSLGQGTNTEAFF

j_gene: TRBJ2-1
v_gene: TRBV28
CDR3aa: CASSRPGGYNEQFF

j_gene: TRBJ1-4
v_gene: TRBV6-5
CDR3aa: CASSYSGTNEKLFF

j_gene: TRBJ2-5
v_gene: TRBV7-6
CDR3aa: CASSHRGGETQYF

j_gene: TRBJ2-1
v_gene: TRBV18
CDR3aa: CASSPFTSGPNNEQFF

j_gene: TRBJ1-2
v_gene: TRBV5-6
CDR3aa: CASSLNSDSNYGYTF

j_gene: TRBJ2-3
v_gene: TRBV7-2
CDR3aa: CASSPRRRQTTDTQYF

j_gene: TRBJ2-2
v_gene: TRBV18
CDR3aa: CASSPGGTPIAGELFF

j_gene: TRBJ1-1
v_gene: TRBV19
CDR3aa: CASSSGTPHAEAFF

j_gene: TRBJ1-1
v_gene: TRBV11-3
CDR3aa: CASSFSGVGNTEAFF

j_gene: TRBJ1-6
v_gene: TRBV25-1
CDR3aa: CASSEYGARNSPLHF

j_gene: TRBJ1-2
v_gene: TRBV2
CDR3aa: CASSRDSQGYTF